This T cell receptor beta chain derives from a study of blood T cell repertoires in COVID-19. The assay was immunoSEQ multiplex PCR, and TCRdb's table has in-frame clones only and misses some. The profile covers roughly 81,000 clones, with roughly nine tenths appearing a single time and roughly 2% taken by the ten largest. Germline-derived CDR1 and CDR2 are MNHEY and SMNVEV (reference sequence). Trimming left V 4 bases short and J 6 bases short, with 18 bases between. The CDR3 loop spans 15 amino acids. The chain has TRBV27 and TRBJ1-1; D is possibly TRBD1 (5 bases). What was sequenced was peripheral blood. The receptor comes from a woman aged 50 to 65 in a cohort sampled during active COVID-19. Written as DNA, the CDR3 is TGTGCCAGCAGTTCCCCCCAAAGGGGTAACTCTGAAGCTTTCTTT. This translates into CASSSPQRGNSEAFF.